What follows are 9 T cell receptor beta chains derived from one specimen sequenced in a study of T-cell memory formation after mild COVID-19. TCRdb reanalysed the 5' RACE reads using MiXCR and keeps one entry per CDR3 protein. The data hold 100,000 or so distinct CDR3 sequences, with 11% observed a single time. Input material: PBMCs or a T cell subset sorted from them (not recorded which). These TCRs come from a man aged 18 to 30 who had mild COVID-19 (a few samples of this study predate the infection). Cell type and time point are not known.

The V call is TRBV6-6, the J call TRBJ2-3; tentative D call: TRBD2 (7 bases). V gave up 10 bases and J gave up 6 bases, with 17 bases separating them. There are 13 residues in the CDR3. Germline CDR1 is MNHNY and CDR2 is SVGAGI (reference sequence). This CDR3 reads CATEGGAGDTQYF. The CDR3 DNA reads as TGTGCCACCGAGGGGGGGGCGGGCGATACGCAGTATTTT.

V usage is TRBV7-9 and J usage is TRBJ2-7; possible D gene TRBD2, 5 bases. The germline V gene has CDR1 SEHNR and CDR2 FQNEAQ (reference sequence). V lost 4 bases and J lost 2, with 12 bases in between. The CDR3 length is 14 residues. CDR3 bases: TGTGCCAGCAGCTCACTCGAGGGAACCTACGAGCAGTACTTC. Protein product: CASSSLEGTYEQYF.

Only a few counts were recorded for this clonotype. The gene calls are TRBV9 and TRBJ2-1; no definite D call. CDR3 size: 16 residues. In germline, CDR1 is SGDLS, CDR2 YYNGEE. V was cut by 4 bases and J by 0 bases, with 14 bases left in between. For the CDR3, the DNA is TGTGCCAGCAGCCCCCCGGGCGTGAGCTCCTACAATGAGCAGTTCTTC. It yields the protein CASSPPGVSSYNEQFF.

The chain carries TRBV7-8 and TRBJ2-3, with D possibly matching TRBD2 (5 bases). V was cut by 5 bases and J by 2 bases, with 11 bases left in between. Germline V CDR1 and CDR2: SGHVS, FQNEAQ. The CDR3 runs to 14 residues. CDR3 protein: CASSPGDYTDTQYF. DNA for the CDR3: TGTGCCAGCAGCCCAGGAGACTACACAGATACGCAGTATTTT.

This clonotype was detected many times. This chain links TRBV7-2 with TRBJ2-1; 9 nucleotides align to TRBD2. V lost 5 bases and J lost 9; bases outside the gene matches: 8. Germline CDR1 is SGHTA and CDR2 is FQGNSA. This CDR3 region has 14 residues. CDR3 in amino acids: CASSPIERGVEQFF. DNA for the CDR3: TGTGCCAGCAGCCCCATAGAGCGGGGGGTTGAGCAGTTCTTC.

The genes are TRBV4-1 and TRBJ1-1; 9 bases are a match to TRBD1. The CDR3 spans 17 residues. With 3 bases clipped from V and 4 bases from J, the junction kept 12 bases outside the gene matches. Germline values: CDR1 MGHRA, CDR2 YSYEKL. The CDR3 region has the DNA TGCGCCAGCAGCCAGATGGGACAGGGTCCCATGAGCACTGAAGCTTTCTTT. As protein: CASSQMGQGPMSTEAFF.

Here the CDR3 reads CASSGVYNEQFF. CDR3 in DNA: TGTGCCAGCAGCGGGGTTTACAATGAGCAGTTCTTC. V is TRBV12-3 or TRBV12-4 and J is TRBJ2-1, with a tentative D call TRBD2 (5 bases). The CDR3 sequence is 12 residues long. V dropped 6 bases and J dropped 4 bases, with 7 bases sitting between them.

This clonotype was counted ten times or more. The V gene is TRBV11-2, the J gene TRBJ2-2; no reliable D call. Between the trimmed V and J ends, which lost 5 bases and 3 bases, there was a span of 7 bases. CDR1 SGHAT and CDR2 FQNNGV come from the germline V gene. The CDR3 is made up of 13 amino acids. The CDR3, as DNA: TGTGCCAGCAGCGGTTTGTACACCGGGGAGCTGTTTTTT. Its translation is CASSGLYTGELFF. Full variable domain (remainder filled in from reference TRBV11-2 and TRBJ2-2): EAGVAQSPRYKIIEKRQSVAFWCNPISGHATLYWYQQILGQGPKLLIQFQNNGVVDDSQLPKDRFSAERLKGVDSTLKIQPAKLEDSAVYLCASSGLYTGELFFGEGSRLTVL.

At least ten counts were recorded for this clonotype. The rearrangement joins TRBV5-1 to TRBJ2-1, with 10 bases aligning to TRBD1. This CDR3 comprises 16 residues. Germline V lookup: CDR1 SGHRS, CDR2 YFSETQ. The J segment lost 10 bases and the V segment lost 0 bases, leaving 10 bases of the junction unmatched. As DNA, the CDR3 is TGCGCCAGCAGCTTGGCCCCGGGACAGGGGATAAGGGAGCAGTTCTTC. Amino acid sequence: CASSLAPGQGIREQFF.